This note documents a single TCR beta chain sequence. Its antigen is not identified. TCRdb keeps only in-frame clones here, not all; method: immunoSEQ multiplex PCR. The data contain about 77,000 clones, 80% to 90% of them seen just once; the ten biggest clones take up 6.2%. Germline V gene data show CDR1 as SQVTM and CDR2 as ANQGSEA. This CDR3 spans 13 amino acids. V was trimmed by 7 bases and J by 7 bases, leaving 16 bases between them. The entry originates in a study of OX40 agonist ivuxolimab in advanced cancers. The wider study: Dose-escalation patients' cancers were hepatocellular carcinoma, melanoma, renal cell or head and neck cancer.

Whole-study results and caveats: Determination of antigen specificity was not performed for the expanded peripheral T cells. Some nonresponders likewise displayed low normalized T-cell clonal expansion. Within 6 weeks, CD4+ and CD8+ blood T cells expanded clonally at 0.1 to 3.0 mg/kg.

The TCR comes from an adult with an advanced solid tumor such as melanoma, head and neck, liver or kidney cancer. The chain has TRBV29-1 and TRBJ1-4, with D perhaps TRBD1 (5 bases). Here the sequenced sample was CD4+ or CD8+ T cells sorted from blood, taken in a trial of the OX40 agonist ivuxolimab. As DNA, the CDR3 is TGCAGCGCCTCTCGAGGGGAGGGTGAAAAACTGTTTTTT. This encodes CSASRGEGEKLFF.